The 17 T cell receptor beta chains below all came from one sample that was sequenced in a study of cytomegalovirus exposure and HLA in healthy donors. PCR amplification relied on 60 Vbeta primers (plus 13 Jbeta primers). The table came from immunoSEQ multiplex PCR; TCRdb's copy has only in-frame clones and leaves some out. This sample has 80,000 to 100,000 clones, with 65% to 80% found just once. Sequencing was performed on PBMCs. The receptor source for this set is a woman under 30 in good health and CMV-seropositive.

CDR3 bases: TGCGCCAGCAGCCAAATAGCGGGAGGGTTAGATACGCAGTATTTT. It specifies CASSQIAGGLDTQYF. V and J are TRBV4-3 and TRBJ2-3; 11 nucleotides align to TRBD2. The ends lost 2 bases at V and 5 bases at J; junction bases unmatched: 3. The CDR3 consists of 15 residues. The germline V gene has CDR1 LGHNA and CDR2 YSLEER.

This clone was observed a few times. Distinct nucleotide sequences in the sample also encode this CDR3. This chain links TRBV5-1 with TRBJ2-1; 10 positions agree with TRBD2. Germline CDR1 is SGHRS and CDR2 is YFSETQ. The length of the CDR3 is 14 residues. V lost 0 bases and J lost 6; bases outside the gene matches: 0. The CDR3 DNA reads as TGCGCCAGCAGCTTGGGACTAGCGGGCAATGAGCAGTTCTTC. The encoded protein is CASSLGLAGNEQFF.

This chain uses TRBV30 with TRBJ2-7; possible D gene TRBD2, 7 bases. In germline, CDR1 is GTSNPN, CDR2 SVGIG (reference sequence). This CDR3 has 12 amino acids. The V end was cut by 1 base, the J end by 6 bases, with 10 bases between. The CDR3 DNA follows: TGTGCCTGGAGTGCAGGGGAGGGCGAGCAGTACTTC. Residues: CAWSAGEGEQYF.

About this clone itself: Other nucleotide sequences from this sample produce the same CDR3. The chain uses TRBV14 and TRBJ2-7; D is perhaps TRBD2 (6 bases). Germline V gives CDR1 SGHDN, CDR2 FVKESK. The CDR3 is 12 residues long. Trimming pared 4 bases from V and 3 bases from J, leaving 7 bases between. CDR3 residues: CASSRDFYEQYF. CDR3 DNA sequence: TGTGCCAGCAGCCGGGACTTCTACGAGCAGTACTTC.

The chain couples TRBV4-2 to TRBJ2-1; 8 bases are shared with TRBD2. CDR3 length equals 15 residues. CDR1 LGHNA and CDR2 YNFKEQ come from the germline V gene. The V segment lost 2 bases and the J segment 7 bases; nucleotides outside the gene matches: 7. The CDR3 sequence is CASSQSALAVNEQFF. The DNA of the CDR3 is TGTGCCAGCAGCCAATCGGCACTAGCGGTAAATGAGCAGTTCTTC.

The chain joins TRBV5-1 to TRBJ1-5; weak D call: TRBD1 (6 bases). The ends were cut back, 4 bases at V and 4 bases at J, with 15 bases in the middle. The CDR3 runs to 15 residues. CDR1 SGHRS and CDR2 YFSETQ come from the germline V gene. The CDR3 loop is CASSPEAGENQPQHF. The CDR3 region has the DNA TGCGCCAGCAGCCCCGAGGCAGGGGAGAATCAGCCCCAGCATTTT. The variable domain in full, with the rest retrieved from reference TRBV5-1 and TRBJ1-5, is KAGVTQTPRYLIKTRGQQVTLSCSPISGHRSVSWYQQTPGQGLQFLFEYFSETQRNKGNFPGRFSGRQFSNSRSEMNVSTLELGDSALYLCASSPEAGENQPQHFGDGTRLSIL.

The chain employs TRBV28 and TRBJ1-5; no clear D. CDR1 is MDHEN, CDR2 SYDVKM, per germline. The CDR3 is 16 residues long. Trimming stripped 2 bases from V and 0 bases from J, with 11 bases between. The CDR3 nucleotides are TGTGCCAGCAGTTTACCGAGGCGTAATAGCAATCAGCCCCAGCATTTT. Its protein product is CASSLPRRNSNQPQHF.

The chain links TRBV9 to TRBJ2-5; 11 nucleotides agree with TRBD2. The length of the CDR3 is 15 residues. Looked up from germline, CDR1 is SGDLS and CDR2 is YYNGEE. V shed 4 bases, J shed 2 bases, and the junction held 4 bases outside the gene matches. CDR3: CASSPLAGGQETQYF. CDR3 sequence (DNA): TGTGCCAGCAGCCCCTTAGCGGGAGGGCAAGAGACCCAGTACTTC. Using reference TRBV9 and TRBJ2-5 for the parts outside the CDR3, the full variable domain is DSGVTQTPKHLITATGQRVTLRCSPRSGDLSVYWYQQSLDQGLQFLIQYYNGEERAKGNILERFSAQQFPDLHSELNLSSLELGDSALYFCASSPLAGGQETQYFGPGTRLLVL.

This clone has just a few counts. This chain connects TRBV4-2 to TRBJ2-5, with D maybe TRBD2 (6 bases). The CDR3 spans 14 residues. Germline CDR1 and CDR2: LGHNA and YNFKEQ. Trimming took off 5 bases at V and 0 bases at J, with 10 bases between the two ends. CDR3: CASSYGGNQETQYF. The CDR3 DNA reads as TGTGCCAGCAGCTACGGGGGTAACCAAGAGACCCAGTACTTC.

In this sample, this clone turned up a few times. The chain employs TRBV7-3 and TRBJ2-5; the D gene is possibly TRBD1 (6 bases). Germline assignment: CDR1 SGHTA and CDR2 FQGTGA. This CDR3 is built from 15 residues. V shed 2 bases and J shed 2 bases, with 12 bases lying between them. The CDR3 bases are TGTGCCAGCAGCTTACAGGGGAGCCTGCAAGAGACCCAGTACTTC. Its translation: CASSLQGSLQETQYF.

Notes on this clone: One end of the junction fails to match germline, which may point to a read error. DNA for the CDR3: TGTGCCAGCAGCTTAATGGGAGGGCGGGGCACAGATACGCGGTATTTT. It specifies CASSLMGGRGTDTRYF. The J gene is TRBJ2-3, the V gene TRBV7-2; TRBD2 aligns across 7 bases. Germline V gene sequence: CDR1 SGHTA, CDR2 FQGNSA. CDR3 length: 16 amino acids.

The gene calls are TRBV21-1 and TRBJ2-6; the table assigns TRBD1, which was not confirmed against the DNA. TRBV21-1 is recorded as a pseudogene. The CDR3 spans 18 residues. The CDR3 DNA is TGTGCCAGCAGCAAAGGACAGGGGGTTTCCTCTGGGGCCAACGTCCTGACTTTC. This encodes CASSKGQGVSSGANVLTF.

Here the CDR3 DNA reads TGTGCCAGCAGCTCAACAGGACAGGGGGGTTTCGAGACCCAGTACTTC. Amino acids: CASSSTGQGGFETQYF. The genes are TRBV7-2 and TRBJ2-5; 10 bases are shared with TRBD1. From germline, CDR1 is SGHTA and CDR2 FQGNSA. V lost 4 bases to trimming and J lost 5 bases; unmatched junction nucleotides: 10. The CDR3 contains 16 residues. The variable domain in full, completed from reference TRBV7-2 and TRBJ2-5, reads GAGVSQSPSNKVTEKGKDVELRCDPISGHTALYWYRQSLGQGLEFLIYFQGNSAPDKSGLPSDRFSAERTGGSVSTLTIQRTQQEDSAVYLCASSSTGQGGFETQYFGPGTRLLVL.

This chain uses TRBV27 with TRBJ2-1, with 10 bases identical to TRBD2. From germline, CDR1 is MNHEY and CDR2 SMNVEV (reference sequence). The CDR3 extends over 16 amino acids. The V and J ends lost 3 bases and 8 bases, in that order; junction bases with no gene match: 10. In DNA, the CDR3 is TGTGCCAGCAGTTTGGGACTAGCGTTCCCCAAGGATGAGCAGTTCTTC. Its protein is CASSLGLAFPKDEQFF.

V is TRBV9 and J is TRBJ2-3; D uncertain. This CDR3 has 13 residues. The germline gives CDR1 SGDLS, CDR2 YYNGEE. Trimming left V 4 bases short and J 5 bases short, with 11 bases between. The chain's CDR3 is CASSLTLGDTQYF. The CDR3 bases are TGTGCCAGCAGCCTGACACTTGGAGATACGCAGTATTTT.

CDR3 DNA: TGTGCCAGCAGGGGGTCGACAGGGATTCACGAGCAGTACTTC. Translating it yields CASRGSTGIHEQYF. This chain uses TRBV2 with TRBJ2-7; 7 nucleotides line up with TRBD1. This CDR3 contains 14 residues. Germline trimming cut 6 bases from V and 5 bases from J; bases unmatched to any gene: 10. Germline assignment: CDR1 SNHLY and CDR2 FYNNEI.

This sequence joins TRBV2 and TRBJ1-5; 7 bases are shared with TRBD1. The CDR3 has 15 amino acids. The V and J ends lost 7 bases and 4 bases, in that order; junction bases with no gene match: 10. CDR1 SNHLY and CDR2 FYNNEI come from the germline V gene. CDR3 sequence: CASTNTGVKNQPQHF. Here the CDR3 DNA reads TGTGCCAGCACCAACACAGGGGTCAAAAATCAGCCCCAGCATTTT.